The source of this T cell receptor beta chain is a study of blood T cell repertoires in COVID-19. Study context: Donors in the United States, Italy and Spain gave samples during acute or convalescent COVID-19. From T cells, B-cell-depleted T cells, or PBMCs came the material, which was cDNA or gDNA.

V gave up 0 bases and J gave up 3 bases, with 11 bases separating them. The CDR3 is made up of 15 amino acids. The V gene's germline CDR1 is SGHRS and CDR2 YFSETQ. Study processing details: Reference gene primer amplification in the assay estimated nucleated cell counts. Using immunoSEQ multiplex PCR, the repertoire was profiled, and TCRdb retains in-frame clones only, with some absent. D and trimming come from the DNA, and the V and J calls and clone size come from that table. The sample holds about 190,000 clones; around 90% are singletons and the top ten take 0.55% to 0.8%. The receptor comes from a man in his fifties or sixties with acute or convalescent COVID-19. The sequenced material came from peripheral blood. The V call is TRBV5-1, the J call TRBJ2-3; no clear D. DNA of the CDR3: TGCGCCAGCAGCTTGGGACTGCCATCGACAGATACGCAGTATTTT. Translation gives CASSLGLPSTDTQYF.